The next 21 T cell receptor beta chains were all read from a single sample in a study of cytomegalovirus exposure and HLA in healthy donors. The study ran its PCR with 60 Vbeta and 13 Jbeta primers. Here immunoSEQ multiplex PCR was the method, and the copy in TCRdb shows in-frame clones only, minus some. This sample has more than 85,000 clones; about three quarters occur once, and the top ten carry roughly 15%. Sequencing input: PBMCs. These receptor sequences come from a male donor in good health and CMV-seropositive.

This clone was counted between two and nine times. The chain links TRBV7-9 to TRBJ2-1; TRBD2 agrees at 8 bases. The J segment lost 8 bases and the V segment lost 1 base, leaving 10 bases of the junction unmatched. Germline V gene sequence: CDR1 SEHNR, CDR2 FQNEAQ (reference sequence). This CDR3 has 16 amino acids. CDR3 region: CASSLVARGGIYEQFF. In DNA, the CDR3 is TGTGCCAGCAGCTTAGTAGCTCGGGGGGGCATCTATGAGCAGTTCTTC.

This chain's CDR3 is CASSLDLTYEQYF. CDR3 bases: TGTGCCAGCAGCTTAGACTTAACCTACGAGCAGTACTTC. This chain connects TRBV7-2 to TRBJ2-7; D is undetermined. The ends were cut back, 1 base at V and 2 bases at J, with 6 bases in the middle. CDR1 SGHTA and CDR2 FQGNSA come from the germline V gene. This CDR3 has 13 amino acids.

The J gene is TRBJ1-6, the V gene TRBV19; no firm D call. V was clipped by 11 bases and J by 7 bases, with 12 bases between them. The CDR3 covers 12 residues. Germline assignment: CDR1 LNHDA and CDR2 SQIVND (reference sequence). As DNA, the CDR3 is TGTGCCGTTAAGACGGGAAATTCACCCCTCCACTTT. Translating it yields CAVKTGNSPLHF.

The chain joins TRBV7-9 to TRBJ1-2, with D perhaps TRBD1 (5 bases). The germline V gene has CDR1 SEHNR and CDR2 FQNEAQ (reference sequence). Trimming took off 5 bases at V and 4 bases at J, with 8 bases between the two ends. The CDR3 extends over 12 amino acids. CDR3 amino acids: CASSADSYGYTF. CDR3 in DNA: TGTGCCAGCAGCGCCGACAGCTATGGCTACACCTTC.

The chain uses TRBV11-3 and TRBJ2-7, with 9 bases aligning to TRBD1. After removal of 5 bases from V and 3 bases from J, the junction contained 8 bases not matched to a gene. Germline V gene data show CDR1 as SGHNT and CDR2 as YENEEA. The CDR3 runs 15 residues. CDR3 loop: CASSLRRTGDYEQYF. Written as DNA, the CDR3 is TGTGCCAGCAGCCTCCGGAGGACAGGGGACTACGAGCAGTACTTC.

This chain uses TRBV5-4 with TRBJ2-7; 7 positions match TRBD1. CDR1 is SGHNT, CDR2 YYREEE, per germline (reference sequence). The ends lost 4 bases at V and 7 bases at J; junction bases unmatched: 11. CDR3 length equals 14 residues. As DNA, the CDR3 is TGTGCCAGCAGCCTCCAGAGGGGGCGCGAAGAGCAGTACTTC. Translation gives CASSLQRGREEQYF.

The J gene is TRBJ2-5, the V gene TRBV5-1; TRBD2 matches 9 bases. Trimming removed 2 bases from V and 4 bases from J; junction bases left unmatched: 3. Germline V lookup: CDR1 SGHRS, CDR2 YFSETQ. The CDR3 is 14 residues long. CDR3 DNA sequence: TGCGCCAGCAGCTTATCACTAGCGGGAGAGACCCAGTACTTC. It codes for CASSLSLAGETQYF. The full variable domain, completed using reference TRBV5-1 and TRBJ2-5, is KAGVTQTPRYLIKTRGQQVTLSCSPISGHRSVSWYQQTPGQGLQFLFEYFSETQRNKGNFPGRFSGRQFSNSRSEMNVSTLELGDSALYLCASSLSLAGETQYFGPGTRLLVL.

Here the CDR3 reads CASTWRGGWETQYF. For the CDR3, the DNA is TGTGCCAGCACCTGGCGGGGGGGGTGGGAGACCCAGTACTTC. This sequence joins TRBV6-5 and TRBJ2-5; 9 nucleotides align to TRBD2. This CDR3 spans 14 amino acids. After removal of 7 bases from V and 5 bases from J, the junction contained 8 bases not matched to a gene. From germline, CDR1 is MNHEY and CDR2 SVGAGI.

This clone was detected once. The V and J genes are TRBV5-4 and TRBJ1-3; perhaps TRBD1 as D (5 bases). In germline, CDR1 is SGHNT, CDR2 YYREEE (reference sequence). The CDR3 covers 18 residues. V gave up 4 bases and J gave up 3 bases, with 23 bases separating them. CDR3 sequence reads: CASSSRPGLTLGGNTIYF. The CDR3 DNA follows: TGTGCCAGCAGCAGTAGACCAGGGCTGACACTGGGTGGAAACACCATATATTTT.

The chain joins TRBV29-1 to TRBJ2-5, with 8 bases identical to TRBD2. Germline CDR1 and CDR2: SQVTM and ANQGSEA. V lost 3 bases to trimming and J lost 7 bases; unmatched junction nucleotides: 13. This CDR3 contains 15 residues. CDR3 sequence reads: CSVDSERGPIGTQYF. CDR3 DNA: TGCAGCGTTGATAGTGAGCGGGGGCCAATTGGGACCCAGTACTTC. The whole variable domain, remainder taken from reference TRBV29-1 and TRBJ2-5, is SAVISQKPSRDICQRGTSLTIQCQVDSQVTMMFWYRQQPGQSLTLIATANQGSEATYESGFVIDKFPISRPNLTFSTLTVSNMSPEDSSIYLCSVDSERGPIGTQYFGPGTRLLVL.

V gene TRBV18 combines with J gene TRBJ2-7, with 10 positions matching TRBD1. This CDR3 spans 14 amino acids. Germline CDR1 is KGHSH and CDR2 is LQKENI. Losses at the gene ends were 4 bases for V and 5 bases for J; bases not matched to a gene: 5. CDR3: CASSLGQGLDEQYF. CDR3 coding DNA: TGTGCCAGCTCACTGGGACAGGGGCTTGACGAGCAGTACTTC.

The genes are TRBV6-1 and TRBJ2-5; D remains ambiguous. The V and J ends lost 7 bases and 2 bases respectively, with 5 bases between them. The CDR3 has 11 amino acids. Looked up from germline, CDR1 is MNHNS and CDR2 is SASEGT. In DNA, the CDR3 is TGTGCCAGCAACAGTCAAGAGACCCAGTACTTC. Translating it yields CASNSQETQYF.

The chain employs TRBV6-5 and TRBJ2-7; 9 bases fit TRBD1. This CDR3 has 16 amino acids. V was pared by 0 bases and J by 7 bases, with 10 bases of the junction left unmatched. Germline V gives CDR1 MNHEY, CDR2 SVGAGI. The CDR3 loop is CASSYSYTGGRMEQYF. The CDR3, as DNA: TGTGCCAGCAGTTACTCCTATACAGGGGGCCGTATGGAGCAGTACTTC.

The chain couples TRBV7-8 to TRBJ1-2; unclear D gene. Germline-derived CDR1 and CDR2 are SGHVS and FQNEAQ. The CDR3 sequence is 15 residues long. With 2 bases removed from V and 3 bases from J, the gap between germline ends came to 13 bases. This chain's CDR3 is CASSLLSLDYYGYTF. The CDR3 DNA sequence: TGTGCCAGCAGCTTACTTTCGCTGGACTACTATGGCTACACCTTC.

This clone appeared a few times. This chain joins TRBV7-2 and TRBJ2-7; possibly TRBD2 for D (5 bases). With 1 base removed from V and 5 bases from J, the gap between germline ends came to 12 bases. Germline V gene data show CDR1 as SGHTA and CDR2 as FQGNSA. This CDR3 region has 14 residues. CDR3 residues: CASSLGMGVDEQYF. In DNA, the CDR3 is TGTGCCAGCAGCTTAGGGATGGGAGTCGACGAGCAGTACTTC. Full variable domain (outside the CDR3, taken from reference TRBV7-2 and TRBJ2-7): GAGVSQSPSNKVTEKGKDVELRCDPISGHTALYWYRQSLGQGLEFLIYFQGNSAPDKSGLPSDRFSAERTGGSVSTLTIQRTQQEDSAVYLCASSLGMGVDEQYFGPGTRLTVT.

The chain links TRBV4-1 to TRBJ2-3; the D gene is possibly TRBD2 (6 bases). The CDR3 is 17 amino acids. CDR1 and CDR2 from the germline V gene are MGHRA and YSYEKL. Trimming pared 4 bases from V and 2 bases from J, leaving 19 bases between. The chain's CDR3 is CASSPSRGGVYTDTQYF. In DNA, the CDR3 is TGCGCCAGCAGCCCCAGTCGGGGCGGGGTATACACAGATACGCAGTATTTT.

The V and J genes are TRBV7-6 and TRBJ2-2; 7 bases are a match to TRBD1. The CDR3 runs 16 residues. Germline CDR1 reads SGHVS; CDR2 reads FNYEAQ. The V gene end was trimmed by 4 bases and the J gene end by 0 bases; junction bases not matched to a gene: 5. CDR3 region: CASSSRTGSNTGELFF. In DNA, the CDR3 is TGTGCCAGCAGCTCCCGGACAGGTTCGAACACCGGGGAGCTGTTTTTT.

The chain recombines TRBV7-2 with TRBJ2-3; 10 bases match TRBD1. CDR1 is SGHTA, CDR2 FQGNSA, per germline. The CDR3 extends over 18 amino acids. V was pared by 5 bases and J by 6 bases, with 17 bases of the junction left unmatched. CDR3 sequence: CASSPGTGVALDGDTQYF. Here the CDR3 DNA reads TGTGCCAGCAGCCCGGGGACAGGGGTCGCCCTTGACGGGGATACGCAGTATTTT.

This clone came up once. The V and J genes are TRBV25-1 and TRBJ2-1; 8 nucleotides line up with TRBD1. Trimming cost V 4 bases and J 5 bases; bases outside gene matches: 13. This CDR3 is 17 amino acids long. Germline CDR1 reads MGHDK; CDR2 reads SYGVNS. CDR3 nucleotide sequence: TGTGCCAGCAGTGTAGATCTCAGGGGGCTTCTTGACAATGAGCAGTTCTTC. It codes for CASSVDLRGLLDNEQFF. The full variable domain, with the rest looked up from reference TRBV25-1 and TRBJ2-1, is EADIYQTPRYLVIGTGKKITLECSQTMGHDKMYWYQQDPGMELHLIHYSYGVNSTEKGDLSSESTVSRIRTEHFPLTLESARPSHTSQYLCASSVDLRGLLDNEQFFGPGTRLTVL.

This chain uses TRBV2 with TRBJ1-1, with D unresolved. Germline CDR1 SNHLY, CDR2 FYNNEI. V lost 3 bases, J lost 7 bases, and 9 bases lay in between. The CDR3 has 12 amino acids. The CDR3 reads CASSDRSIEAFF. For the CDR3, the DNA is TGTGCCAGCAGTGACAGGTCCATTGAAGCTTTCTTT.

The V gene is TRBV2, the J gene TRBJ2-1, with TRBD2 identical over 15 bases. V lost 6 bases and J lost 8; bases outside the gene matches: 5. CDR1 and CDR2 (germline): SNHLY, FYNNEI. CDR3 length: 15 residues. The CDR3 region is CASRGLAGGSYEQFF. The CDR3, as DNA: TGTGCCAGCAGGGGACTAGCGGGGGGCTCATATGAGCAGTTCTTC.